What follows are 31 T cell receptor beta chains derived from one specimen sequenced in a study of blood T cell repertoires in COVID-19. TCRdb keeps only in-frame clones here, not all; method: immunoSEQ multiplex PCR. The data contain approximately 150,000 clones, about 86% of them singletons. The sequenced sample consisted of peripheral blood. The receptors were gathered from a woman aged 55 to 70 with acute or convalescent COVID-19.

J is TRBJ1-5 and V is TRBV28; TRBD1 matches 10 bases. Germline V gene sequence: CDR1 MDHEN, CDR2 SYDVKM. The ends lost 6 bases at V and 10 bases at J; junction bases unmatched: 12. The CDR3 loop spans 15 amino acids. CDR3 sequence: CASRRQGAPKGPQHF. The CDR3 DNA reads TGTGCCAGCAGAAGACAGGGGGCTCCTAAGGGTCCCCAGCATTTT. Combining the CDR3 with reference TRBV28 and TRBJ1-5 gives the whole variable domain DVKVTQSSRYLVKRTGEKVFLECVQDMDHENMFWYRQDPGLGLRLIYFSYDVKMKEKGDIPEGYSVSREKKERFSLILESASTNQTSMYLCASRRQGAPKGPQHFGDGTRLSIL.

This chain uses TRBV11-2 with TRBJ1-2; 7 bases are a match to TRBD1. The V and J ends lost 2 bases and 3 bases, in that order; junction bases with no gene match: 6. CDR1 is SGHAT, CDR2 FQNNGV, per germline. This CDR3 region has 15 residues. The CDR3 DNA is TGTGCCAGCAGCTTATGGGTAGGACAGGACTATGGCTACACCTTC. Protein: CASSLWVGQDYGYTF.

The V and J genes are TRBV12-5 and TRBJ2-7; 7 bases line up with TRBD1. Per germline, CDR1 LGHNT and CDR2 FRNRAP. V was clipped by 6 bases and J by 6 bases; unmatched bases: 17. This CDR3 is built from 16 residues. The chain's CDR3 is CASGQTGQILIREQYF. The CDR3 DNA reads TGTGCTAGTGGCCAGACAGGGCAAATACTGATACGCGAGCAGTACTTC.

This clone was recorded once. V and J are TRBV5-5 and TRBJ2-7, with TRBD1 matching over 8 bases. Trimming cost V 4 bases and J 7 bases; bases outside gene matches: 4. The CDR3 consists of 12 residues. The germline V gene has CDR1 SGHKS and CDR2 YYEKEE (reference sequence). The CDR3 reads CASSLTGGEQYF. The CDR3 DNA reads as TGTGCCAGCAGCCTCACAGGGGGTGAGCAGTACTTC.

V gene TRBV7-2 combines with J gene TRBJ2-4; a possible D gene is TRBD2 (6 bases). Germline CDR1 and CDR2: SGHTA and FQGNSA. Trimming removed 10 bases from V and 1 base from J, with 11 bases in between. This CDR3 has 13 amino acids. As DNA, the CDR3 is TGTGCCACCCGGAGCGGGGCCAAAAACATTCAGTACTTC. Protein sequence: CATRSGAKNIQYF.

The rearrangement links TRBV24-1 to TRBJ2-1; 8 bases are a match to TRBD2. CDR1 is KGHDR and CDR2 is SFDVKD in the germline V gene. CDR3 length: 16 amino acids. Germline trimming cut 4 bases from V and 4 bases from J; bases unmatched to any gene: 8. CDR3 region: CATSDQSGGGYNEQFF. The CDR3 DNA follows: TGTGCCACCAGTGACCAATCGGGCGGGGGGTACAATGAGCAGTTCTTC.

The chain recombines TRBV27 with TRBJ2-5, with D possibly TRBD2 on 5 matching bases. Looked up from germline, CDR1 is MNHEY and CDR2 is SMNVEV (reference sequence). This CDR3 is 14 amino acids long. Between the trimmed V and J ends, which lost 2 bases and 4 bases, there was a span of 11 bases. CDR3 sequence: CASSLTPSLETQYF. The CDR3 coding sequence is TGTGCCAGCAGTTTAACGCCTAGCCTAGAGACCCAGTACTTC.

This clone was picked up one time. The rearrangement uses TRBV15 and TRBJ2-2, with 9 bases lining up with TRBD1. The germline CDR1 and CDR2 sequences are LNHNV and YYDKDF (reference sequence). This CDR3 region has 16 residues. V was clipped by 3 bases and J by 4 bases; unmatched bases: 6. The chain's CDR3 is CATSSGGTGITGELFF. The CDR3 bases are TGTGCCACCAGCAGCGGGGGGACAGGGATCACCGGGGAGCTGTTTTTT.

V usage is TRBV11-2 and J usage is TRBJ2-2, with D maybe TRBD1 (5 bases). The CDR3 runs 15 residues. Germline V gene lookup returns CDR1 SGHAT and CDR2 FQNNGV. Trimming cost V 1 base and J 0 bases, with 6 bases left between them. CDR3 DNA sequence: TGTGCCAGCAGCTTAGCAGGGCCGAACACCGGGGAGCTGTTTTTT. This sequence encodes CASSLAGPNTGELFF.

The V call is TRBV9, the J call TRBJ1-4, with TRBD1 matching over 7 bases. CDR3 size: 14 residues. Germline assignment: CDR1 SGDLS and CDR2 YYNGEE. Trimming at V came to 7 bases and at J to 5 bases, leaving 8 bases not matched to a gene. The CDR3 nucleotides read TGTGCCAGCTCTCCGGGACAGCCCAATGAAAAACTGTTTTTT. Protein product: CASSPGQPNEKLFF. Looking up the rest from reference TRBV9 and TRBJ1-4 gives the full variable domain: DSGVTQTPKHLITATGQRVTLRCSPRSGDLSVYWYQQSLDQGLQFLIQYYNGEERAKGNILERFSAQQFPDLHSELNLSSLELGDSALYFCASSPGQPNEKLFFGSGTQLSVL.

The rearrangement uses TRBV27 and TRBJ2-2; 9 nucleotides agree with TRBD1. Germline V CDR1 and CDR2: MNHEY, SMNVEV (reference sequence). The CDR3 extends over 15 amino acids. CDR3 region: CATGQGSSNTGELFF. The CDR3 DNA follows: TGTGCGACCGGACAGGGGTCGTCGAACACCGGGGAGCTGTTTTTT.

This chain joins TRBV30 and TRBJ2-7; D call uncertain. This CDR3 contains 14 residues. From germline, CDR1 is GTSNPN and CDR2 SVGIG (reference sequence). Trimming took 0 bases from V and 0 from J, leaving 9 bases between them. CDR3 in amino acids: CAWSVGSYSYEQYF. CDR3 in DNA: TGTGCCTGGAGTGTGGGCTCTTACTCCTACGAGCAGTACTTC.

This sequence joins TRBV10-1 and TRBJ2-4; 11 bases match TRBD2. This CDR3 has 15 amino acids. Trimming cost V 2 bases and J 7 bases; bases outside gene matches: 4. CDR1 WNHNN and CDR2 SYGVQD come from the germline V gene (reference sequence). The CDR3 reads CASSETSGGRNIQYF. CDR3 in DNA: TGCGCCAGCAGTGAGACTAGCGGGGGAAGGAACATTCAGTACTTC.

The chain carries TRBV6-2 or TRBV6-3 and TRBJ1-2, with 7 bases that match TRBD1. The V segment lost 4 bases and the J segment 5 bases; nucleotides outside the gene matches: 10. The CDR3 sequence is 15 residues long. The germline CDR1 and CDR2 sequences are MNHEY and SVGEGT. The CDR3 coding sequence is TGTGCCAGCAGTTCCAGGGGGGCCTCCCTATATGGCTACACCTTC. Translating gives CASSSRGASLYGYTF.

The rearrangement links TRBV29-1 to TRBJ2-7, with 7 bases aligning to TRBD1. The V gene end was trimmed by 1 base and the J gene end by 3 bases; junction bases not matched to a gene: 3. CDR1 SQVTM and CDR2 ANQGSEA come from the germline V gene. The CDR3 covers 13 residues. The CDR3 spells CSVEVRDSYEQYF. The CDR3 DNA follows: TGCAGCGTTGAAGTCCGGGACAGCTACGAGCAGTACTTC.

V and J are TRBV28 and TRBJ1-4; D is unclear. Per the germline V gene, CDR1 is MDHEN and CDR2 is SYDVKM. Trimming took off 7 bases at V and 10 bases at J, with 16 bases between the two ends. The CDR3 runs to 13 residues. The CDR3 DNA sequence: TGTGCCAGCAACCTCGGGGTTGAGGGAAAACTGTTTTTT. As protein: CASNLGVEGKLFF.

The CDR3 is CASSHRDRGRGYEQYF. The CDR3, as DNA: TGTGCCAGCAGCCACCGAGACAGGGGGAGGGGTTACGAGCAGTACTTC. This chain uses TRBV3-1 (or the pseudogene TRBV3-2) with TRBJ2-7; 9 positions agree with TRBD1. This CDR3 comprises 16 residues. Trimming took 3 bases from V and 4 from J; bases not matched to a gene: 10. The germline CDR1 and CDR2 sequences are LGHDT and YNNKEL (reference sequence).

The chain carries TRBV7-2 and TRBJ1-1, with D unresolved. Trimming removed 2 bases at V and 8 bases at J, with 6 bases between. CDR1 SGHTA and CDR2 FQGNSA come from the germline V gene. The CDR3 runs to 11 residues. CDR3 in amino acids: CASSLRLEAFF. In DNA form, the CDR3 reads TGTGCCAGCAGCTTACGCCTAGAAGCTTTCTTT.

This clone came up once. This chain connects TRBV11-2 to TRBJ2-5, with D possibly being TRBD2 (6 bases). Looked up from germline, CDR1 is SGHAT and CDR2 is FQNNGV. The CDR3 has 15 residues. The V gene lost 5 bases and the J gene lost 5 bases, with 18 bases spanning the gap. This CDR3 reads CASSQDGTSLETQYF. In DNA form, the CDR3 reads TGTGCCAGCAGCCAAGACGGGACTTCTTTGGAGACCCAGTACTTC.

This clone was detected a few times. The chain joins TRBV25-1 to TRBJ1-6, with D possibly TRBD1 on 6 matching bases. Germline CDR1 and CDR2: MGHDK and SYGVNS. V was clipped by 4 bases and J by 6 bases, with 16 bases between them. CDR3 length: 16 amino acids. DNA of the CDR3: TGTGCCAGCAGTGCGCTCAGGGGTAGAAGTAATTCACCCCTCCACTTT. It codes for CASSALRGRSNSPLHF.

The rearrangement links TRBV24-1 to TRBJ1-2; maybe TRBD1 (6 bases). CDR3 size: 14 residues. V was cut by 3 bases and J by 1 base, with 8 bases left in between. CDR1 is KGHDR and CDR2 is SFDVKD in the germline V gene. The CDR3 is CATSDQDSNYGYTF. Written as DNA, the CDR3 is TGTGCCACCAGTGATCAGGACAGTAACTATGGCTACACCTTC.

The rearrangement links TRBV5-1 to TRBJ2-7; 9 positions match TRBD1. The V segment lost 4 bases and the J segment 0 bases; nucleotides outside the gene matches: 8. Germline CDR1 SGHRS, CDR2 YFSETQ. The CDR3 spans 16 residues. CDR3 loop: CASSRAGTGNSYEQYF. The CDR3 coding sequence is TGCGCCAGCAGCCGTGCCGGGACAGGGAACTCCTACGAGCAGTACTTC.

The chain couples TRBV27 to TRBJ2-1; TRBD2 aligns across 10 bases. Germline V lookup: CDR1 MNHEY, CDR2 SMNVEV (reference sequence). After removal of 2 bases from V and 7 bases from J, the junction contained 5 bases not matched to a gene. The CDR3 length is 15 residues. CDR3 amino acids: CASSLGTSGINEQFF. CDR3 sequence (DNA): TGTGCCAGCAGTTTAGGAACTAGCGGGATAAATGAGCAGTTCTTC.

The chain carries TRBV11-3 and TRBJ2-7; a weak D match, TRBD1 (6 bases). The CDR3 consists of 14 residues. The V end was cut by 5 bases, the J end by 3 bases, with 14 bases between. Germline CDR1 reads SGHNT; CDR2 reads YENEEA. CDR3 amino acids: CASSRNREDYEQYF. The DNA of the CDR3 is TGTGCCAGCAGCCGCAACAGGGAAGACTACGAGCAGTACTTC.

The chain carries TRBV9 and TRBJ2-2; TRBD2 is a possible D gene (5 bases). Germline assignment: CDR1 SGDLS and CDR2 YYNGEE. The CDR3 has 14 amino acids. V was trimmed by 4 bases and J by 3 bases, leaving 10 bases between them. The CDR3 spells CASSPAGDTGELFF. The CDR3 DNA reads TGTGCCAGCAGCCCCGCGGGTGACACCGGGGAGCTGTTTTTT.

The rearrangement uses TRBV6-5 and TRBJ1-2; D is unclear. V was clipped by 6 bases and J by 3 bases, with 14 bases between them. The CDR3 contains 14 residues. Germline-derived CDR1 and CDR2 are MNHEY and SVGAGI. In DNA form, the CDR3 reads TGTGCCAGCAGCACACCGCCGAACCACTATGGCTACACCTTC. Its translation: CASSTPPNHYGYTF.

V usage is TRBV7-9 and J usage is TRBJ1-1, with D maybe TRBD1 (5 bases). The germline CDR1 and CDR2 sequences are SEHNR and FQNEAQ (reference sequence). This CDR3 region has 14 residues. The V gene lost 8 bases and the J gene lost 4 bases, with 17 bases spanning the gap. The CDR3: CASGHTGVGTEAFF. DNA of the CDR3: TGTGCCAGCGGGCATACGGGGGTGGGCACTGAAGCTTTCTTT.

This chain joins TRBV28 and TRBJ2-5, with D maybe TRBD2 (6 bases). The V end lost 5 bases, the J end lost 5 bases, and 21 bases lay between the germline ends. This CDR3 has 16 residues. Germline CDR1 and CDR2: MDHEN and SYDVKM. The CDR3 protein is CASSGTAGRRAETQYF. CDR3 sequence (DNA): TGTGCCAGCAGTGGGACTGCCGGGCGGCGGGCGGAGACCCAGTACTTC.

The chain combines TRBV18 with TRBJ1-1, with 12 nucleotides matching TRBD1. V shed 3 bases, J shed 4 bases, and the junction held 12 bases outside the gene matches. This CDR3 region has 18 residues. Germline CDR1 and CDR2: KGHSH and LQKENI. The CDR3 protein is CASSPFSRDRGPGTEAFF. The DNA for the CDR3 is TGTGCCAGCTCACCTTTCTCCCGGGACAGGGGGCCGGGCACTGAAGCTTTCTTT.

The chain couples TRBV4-1 to TRBJ1-3; TRBD1 aligns across 7 bases. Germline assignment: CDR1 MGHRA and CDR2 YSYEKL. V trimming: 1 base; J trimming: 4 bases; junction bases outside the gene matches: 4. This CDR3 has 15 amino acids. The CDR3 DNA is TGCGCCAGCAGCCAAGTGGAGACAGGGGGAAACACCATATATTTT. Translated: CASSQVETGGNTIYF.

The rearrangement links TRBV7-6 to TRBJ2-1; 14 nucleotides match TRBD2. Germline V gives CDR1 SGHVS, CDR2 FNYEAQ. The CDR3 has 15 amino acids. The V and J ends lost 3 bases and 7 bases, in that order; junction bases with no gene match: 2. The CDR3 sequence is CASSLTSGGANEQFF. CDR3 nucleotides: TGTGCCAGCAGCTTGACTAGCGGGGGGGCTAATGAGCAGTTCTTC.